Listed here are 27 T cell receptor beta chains from one sample, sequenced in a study of identical twins. One entry per CDR3 protein, called by TCRdb with MiXCR from the 5' RACE reads. The sample consists of hundreds of thousands of distinct CDR3 sequences, 8.5% to 9% of them appearing once. The data were also submitted as part of a second study, on yellow fever vaccine responses in identical twins.

Sequenced input: PBMCs. The receptors derive from a woman younger than 30 in good health.

The chain links TRBV7-2 to TRBJ2-7; 10 bases are a match to TRBD1. Unmatched junction bases numbered 11, after V lost 5 bases and J lost 4 bases. From germline, CDR1 is SGHTA and CDR2 FQGNSA. CDR3 length: 16 amino acids. Here the CDR3 reads CASSTRDRGAVYEQYF. In DNA form, the CDR3 reads TGTGCCAGCAGCACCCGGGACAGGGGCGCGGTTTACGAGCAGTACTTC. The entire variable domain, with the rest obtained from reference TRBV7-2 and TRBJ2-7, is as follows: GAGVSQSPSNKVTEKGKDVELRCDPISGHTALYWYRQSLGQGLEFLIYFQGNSAPDKSGLPSDRFSAERTGGSVSTLTIQRTQQEDSAVYLCASSTRDRGAVYEQYFGPGTRLTVT.

The chain employs TRBV25-1 and TRBJ2-3; weak D call: TRBD2 (6 bases). In germline, CDR1 is MGHDK, CDR2 SYGVNS. The CDR3 runs to 14 residues. V was clipped by 2 bases and J by 4 bases, with 10 bases between them. CDR3 sequence (DNA): TGTGCCAGCAGTGAAGTCGGGGGTCCAGATACGCAGTATTTT. Translated, it gives CASSEVGGPDTQYF. Full variable domain (remainder filled in from reference TRBV25-1 and TRBJ2-3): EADIYQTPRYLVIGTGKKITLECSQTMGHDKMYWYQQDPGMELHLIHYSYGVNSTEKGDLSSESTVSRIRTEHFPLTLESARPSHTSQYLCASSEVGGPDTQYFGPGTRLTVL.

The V and J genes are TRBV24-1 and TRBJ2-1; 11 nucleotides align to TRBD2. This CDR3 is 17 amino acids long. The trim removed 5 bases at V and 0 bases at J, leaving 5 bases unmatched. The germline CDR1 and CDR2 sequences are KGHDR and SFDVKD. CDR3 DNA: TGTGCCACCAGTGTCTCGCTAGCGGGAGGCTCCTACAATGAGCAGTTCTTC. Its protein is CATSVSLAGGSYNEQFF.

The genes are TRBV3-1 and TRBJ2-7, with no clear D. The V end lost 0 bases, the J end lost 5 bases, and 14 bases lay between the germline ends. From germline, CDR1 is LGHDT and CDR2 YNNKEL (reference sequence). This CDR3 is built from 15 residues. The CDR3 DNA reads as TGTGCCAGCAGCCAAGAAGGTTTGGCTGGGGACGAGCAGTACTTC. It is translated as CASSQEGLAGDEQYF.

This clonotype was detected only a few times. V gene TRBV29-1 combines with J gene TRBJ2-5; 9 bases align to TRBD1. V lost 3 bases and J lost 5; bases outside the gene matches: 7. Germline CDR1 SQVTM, CDR2 ANQGSEA. The CDR3 is 14 amino acids. In DNA form, the CDR3 reads TGCAGCGTTGACCGGGACAGGGTGGGCGAGACCCAGTACTTC. Translation: CSVDRDRVGETQYF.

This clonotype came up a few times. J is TRBJ1-1 and V is TRBV6-1; the D gene is possibly TRBD1 (5 bases). The CDR3 is made up of 14 amino acids. Germline V gene lookup returns CDR1 MNHNS and CDR2 SASEGT. V was pared by 1 base and J by 1 base, with 7 bases between. CDR3 sequence (DNA): TGTGCCAGCAGTGAAGTGGGGCCGAACACTGAAGCTTTCTTT. It encodes CASSEVGPNTEAFF.

This clonotype appeared a few times. The J gene is TRBJ2-1, the V gene TRBV6-1; no clear D gene. This CDR3 region has 11 residues. Trimming took off 7 bases at V and 7 bases at J, with 8 bases between the two ends. Looked up from germline, CDR1 is MNHNS and CDR2 is SASEGT. The CDR3 DNA reads TGTGCCAGCATTAGTGCGAATGAGCAGTTCTTC. Translated, it gives CASISANEQFF.

This clonotype was observed a handful of times. J is TRBJ1-6 and V is TRBV20-1; 8 bases line up with TRBD1. This CDR3 has 15 amino acids. Germline V gene lookup returns CDR1 DFQATT and CDR2 SNEGSKA (reference sequence). J was trimmed by 6 bases and V by 6 bases; bases with no gene match: 10. Here the CDR3 DNA reads TGCAGTGCGCCACCAAGGACAGGGAGTAATTCACCCCTCCACTTT. Translation gives CSAPPRTGSNSPLHF.

The chain couples TRBV11-2 to TRBJ2-5; no reliable D call. The CDR3 loop spans 11 amino acids. Trimming shortened V by 2 bases and J by 5 bases, and 3 bases separated the two germline ends. Germline lookup yields CDR1 SGHAT and CDR2 FQNNGV. CDR3 in amino acids: CASSLWETQYF. CDR3 DNA: TGTGCCAGCAGCTTATGGGAGACCCAGTACTTC.

The V and J genes are TRBV5-5 and TRBJ1-5; D uncertain. The CDR3 contains 17 residues. The V gene lost 4 bases and the J gene lost 1 base, with 18 bases spanning the gap. CDR1 and CDR2 from the germline V gene are SGHKS and YYEKEE (reference sequence). The CDR3 nucleotides are TGTGCCAGCAGCCGTGAACCCAAGACAAGAAGCAATCAGCCCCAGCATTTT. Its translation: CASSREPKTRSNQPQHF.

CDR3 sequence reads: CSAGVNEQFF. CDR3 nucleotide sequence: TGCAGTGCTGGGGTCAATGAGCAGTTCTTC. The chain recombines TRBV20-1 with TRBJ2-1; no clear D gene. Germline V CDR1 and CDR2: DFQATT, SNEGSKA (reference sequence). V shed 5 bases and J shed 6 bases, with 5 bases lying between them. CDR3 size: 10 residues.

This clonotype was observed many times. The V call is TRBV5-1, the J call TRBJ1-1, with unresolved D. Trimming pared 4 bases from V and 0 bases from J, leaving 7 bases between. The CDR3 runs 13 residues. Germline CDR1 is SGHRS and CDR2 is YFSETQ. CDR3 nucleotides: TGCGCCAGCAGCCTCTCCCTGAACACTGAAGCTTTCTTT. Its protein product is CASSLSLNTEAFF.

Many counts were recorded for this clonotype. V usage is TRBV3-1 and J usage is TRBJ2-1; 10 bases align to TRBD1. Per the germline V gene, CDR1 is LGHDT and CDR2 is YNNKEL (reference sequence). J was trimmed by 2 bases and V by 4 bases; bases with no gene match: 5. The CDR3 sequence is 16 residues long. CDR3 sequence (DNA): TGTGCCAGCAGCCGATCCGGGACAGGGGCCTACAATGAGCAGTTCTTC. Protein product: CASSRSGTGAYNEQFF.

This chain connects TRBV20-1 to TRBJ2-4, with 13 bases matching TRBD2. In germline, CDR1 is DFQATT, CDR2 SNEGSKA (reference sequence). J gave up 0 bases and V 3 bases, and 2 bases lay outside the gene matches. The CDR3 runs to 16 residues. DNA for the CDR3: TGCAGTGCTAGGGGACTAGCGGGACTAGCCAAAAACATTCAGTACTTC. This encodes CSARGLAGLAKNIQYF.

This clonotype appeared a few times. CDR3 in amino acids: CASSFTGGLRDEQYF. The CDR3, as DNA: TGTGCCAGCAGCTTTACAGGGGGCCTGAGGGACGAGCAGTACTTC. The chain joins TRBV11-2 to TRBJ2-7; 9 positions agree with TRBD1. The V gene's germline CDR1 is SGHAT and CDR2 FQNNGV. The CDR3 totals 15 residues. J gave up 5 bases and V 3 bases, and 8 bases lay outside the gene matches.

The CDR3 sequence: CASRASGSFLDEQFF. CDR3 coding DNA: TGTGCCAGCAGGGCTAGCGGGAGTTTCTTGGATGAGCAGTTCTTC. The chain uses TRBV2 and TRBJ2-1; 10 bases match TRBD2. CDR3 length: 15 amino acids. Germline assignment: CDR1 SNHLY and CDR2 FYNNEI. After removal of 6 bases from V and 8 bases from J, the junction contained 10 bases not matched to a gene.

This clonotype was found a few times. The genes are TRBV5-6 and TRBJ2-7, with D possibly being TRBD1 (6 bases). Trimming left V 2 bases short and J 3 bases short, with 15 bases between. The length of the CDR3 is 15 residues. Germline assignment: CDR1 SGHDT and CDR2 YYEEEE. CDR3 amino acids: CASSFGGQSLYEQYF. In DNA, the CDR3 is TGTGCCAGCAGCTTTGGAGGACAGTCCCTCTACGAGCAGTACTTC.

The chain is built from TRBV4-1 and TRBJ2-1; a possible D gene is TRBD2 (6 bases). Per germline, CDR1 MGHRA and CDR2 YSYEKL. The CDR3 is 13 residues long. Trimming took 1 base from V and 9 from J, leaving 10 bases between them. The chain's CDR3 is CASSQVSGAEQFF. The CDR3 bases are TGCGCCAGCAGCCAAGTATCGGGAGCTGAGCAGTTCTTC.

This clonotype occurred a few times. The CDR3 nucleotides are TGCGCCAGCAGCTTGTCCCGGGACAGAAATTCACCCCTCCACTTT. It codes for CASSLSRDRNSPLHF. The chain combines TRBV5-1 with TRBJ1-6; 7 bases align to TRBD1. V trimming: 1 base; J trimming: 7 bases; junction bases outside the gene matches: 5. CDR1 is SGHRS and CDR2 is YFSETQ in the germline V gene. The CDR3 consists of 15 residues.

This clonotype occurred a few times. V gene TRBV27 combines with J gene TRBJ2-2, with D maybe TRBD1 (5 bases). This CDR3 is built from 16 residues. The V end lost 4 bases, the J end lost 6 bases, and 18 bases lay between the germline ends. Germline V lookup: CDR1 MNHEY, CDR2 SMNVEV (reference sequence). The CDR3 region is CASSWIQGNGAGELFF. CDR3 nucleotide sequence: TGTGCCAGCAGTTGGATTCAGGGTAATGGGGCCGGGGAGCTGTTTTTT.

In its sample, this clonotype was seen a few times. The V gene is TRBV20-1, the J gene TRBJ1-5, with D unclear. The V end lost 4 bases, the J end lost 2 bases, and 9 bases lay between the germline ends. The CDR3 loop spans 13 amino acids. The V gene's germline CDR1 is DFQATT and CDR2 SNEGSKA (reference sequence). This chain's CDR3 is CSAIVGRNQPQHF. The CDR3 DNA reads as TGCAGTGCTATAGTCGGGCGCAATCAGCCCCAGCATTTT.

The chain recombines TRBV14 with TRBJ1-1; 9 nucleotides align to TRBD1. Trimming at V came to 1 base and at J to 13 bases, leaving 4 bases not matched to a gene. Germline V lookup: CDR1 SGHDN, CDR2 FVKESK. This CDR3 has 12 residues. CDR3 DNA: TGTGCCAGCAGCCAAGTCCCGGGACAGGGTTTCTTT. This translates into CASSQVPGQGFF.

In its sample, this clonotype was seen many times. This chain connects TRBV10-3 to TRBJ2-3, with a weak D call TRBD2 (6 bases). The V and J ends lost 6 bases and 2 bases respectively, with 12 bases between them. Germline CDR1 reads ENHRY; CDR2 reads SYGVKD. The length of the CDR3 is 14 residues. The CDR3 is CAIRRLVDTDTQYF. The CDR3 region has the DNA TGTGCCATCAGAAGACTAGTAGACACAGATACGCAGTATTTT.

This clonotype was observed many times. The V and J genes are TRBV7-9 and TRBJ2-1; 7 bases fit TRBD2. The CDR3 covers 13 residues. V lost 1 base, J lost 8 bases, and 2 bases stayed unmatched. Per the germline V gene, CDR1 is SEHNR and CDR2 is FQNEAQ (reference sequence). CDR3 nucleotides: TGTGCCAGCAGCTTAGGGAGCGGGGATGAGCAGTTCTTC. Translation: CASSLGSGDEQFF. The full variable domain, its missing parts supplied by reference TRBV7-9 and TRBJ2-1, is DTGVSQNPRHKITKRGQNVTFRCDPISEHNRLYWYRQTLGQGPEFLTYFQNEAQLEKSRLLSDRFSAERPKGSFSTLEIQRTEQGDSAMYLCASSLGSGDEQFFGPGTRLTVL.

This clonotype was found a few times. This chain joins TRBV29-1 and TRBJ2-1; no reliable D call. This CDR3 contains 13 residues. Deletions cut 5 bases from V and 7 bases from J, with 15 bases between. In germline, CDR1 is SQVTM, CDR2 ANQGSEA. The CDR3 DNA follows: TGCAGCGTTCACGCGAAAATAGGGAATGAGCAGTTCTTC. This sequence encodes CSVHAKIGNEQFF.

This clonotype was seen only a few times. The J gene is TRBJ2-7, the V gene TRBV25-1; D may match TRBD1 or TRBD2 (7 bases each). Between the trimmed V and J ends, which lost 1 base and 0 bases, there was a span of 16 bases. Germline values: CDR1 MGHDK, CDR2 SYGVNS. The CDR3 sequence is 17 residues long. Written as DNA, the CDR3 is TGTGCCAGCAGTGAATTTATAAGCGGGGACAGCTCCTACGAGCAGTACTTC. Translated, it gives CASSEFISGDSSYEQYF.

The DNA for the CDR3 is TGTGCCAGCAGTTTCAACAGGGGTCTCGGGACATATAATTCACCCCTCCACTTT. Its translation is CASSFNRGLGTYNSPLHF. The rearrangement joins TRBV6-5 to TRBJ1-6; 7 nucleotides agree with TRBD1. V was pared by 4 bases and J by 4 bases, with 13 bases of the junction left unmatched. This CDR3 spans 18 amino acids. Looked up from germline, CDR1 is MNHEY and CDR2 is SVGAGI.